These 5 T cell receptor beta chains share one sample of origin, sequenced in a study of blood T cell repertoires in COVID-19. TCRdb's table, derived via immunoSEQ multiplex PCR, lists solely in-frame clones and lacks some. The table has roughly 150,000 clones, almost 80% seen once. Sample: peripheral blood. These receptors all stem from a man between 60 and 70 years old who had recovered from COVID-19.

This clone appeared a few times. The rearrangement uses TRBV11-2 and TRBJ1-5, with 9 bases lining up with TRBD1. This CDR3 has 13 residues. The germline gives CDR1 SGHAT, CDR2 FQNNGV. J gave up 7 bases and V 5 bases, and 3 bases lay outside the gene matches. CDR3 sequence: CASSRDRVQPQHF. The CDR3 bases are TGTGCCAGCAGCCGGGACAGGGTGCAGCCCCAGCATTTT.

The V call is TRBV7-9, the J call TRBJ2-7; D unresolved. V shed 5 bases and J shed 0 bases, with 8 bases lying between them. The CDR3 has 13 residues. The germline V gene encodes CDR1 SEHNR and CDR2 FQNEAQ (reference sequence). CDR3 DNA sequence: TGTGCCAGCAGCCCCAAGCCCTCCTACGAGCAGTACTTC. The encoded protein is CASSPKPSYEQYF.

V usage is TRBV2 and J usage is TRBJ2-5; no reliable D call. CDR1 and CDR2 (germline): SNHLY, FYNNEI. V was cut by 7 bases and J by 5 bases, with 14 bases left in between. The CDR3 has 13 amino acids. In nucleotides, the CDR3 is TGTGCCAGCACCCGTCCCTACGGGGAGACCCAGTACTTC. This translates into CASTRPYGETQYF. The entire variable domain, with the rest obtained from reference TRBV2 and TRBJ2-5, is as follows: EPEVTQTPSHQVTQMGQEVILRCVPISNHLYFYWYRQILGQKVEFLVSFYNNEISEKSEIFDDQFSVERPDGSNFTLKIRSTKLEDSAMYFCASTRPYGETQYFGPGTRLLVL.

The gene calls are TRBV30 and TRBJ2-6; TRBD1 matches 7 bases. The junction had 6 bases not matched to a gene; V was cut back by 8 bases and J by 2 bases. The CDR3 extends over 14 amino acids. Germline values: CDR1 GTSNPN, CDR2 SVGIG (reference sequence). The CDR3 DNA sequence: TGTGCCGGTTACAGGGGACCTGGGGCCAACGTCCTGACTTTC. Amino acid sequence: CAGYRGPGANVLTF.

J is TRBJ1-1 and V is TRBV27, with TRBD1 matching over 8 bases. Germline V gene data show CDR1 as MNHEY and CDR2 as SMNVEV (reference sequence). This CDR3 has 19 residues. Trimming at V came to 1 base and at J to 4 bases, leaving 17 bases not matched to a gene. CDR3 residues: CASSLLAPGRGQKGTEAFF. CDR3 nucleotides: TGTGCCAGCAGTTTATTGGCCCCCGGCAGGGGGCAAAAAGGCACTGAAGCTTTCTTT.